This T cell receptor (beta chain) was identified during a study of molecular identifiers for immune sequencing clone quantification. Germline CDR1 reads MNHEY; CDR2 reads SVGAGI. This CDR3 has 14 amino acids. Trimming stripped 4 bases from V and 7 bases from J, with 16 bases between. The bulk TCR libraries were made with methods described before and with listed TCR primers. TCRdb analysed the PCR reads with MiXCR anew, one entry per CDR3 protein. The sample yields hundreds of thousands of distinct CDR3 sequences, about 25% seen once. The receptor's source is a human donor in good health. Some libraries in this study had Jurkat cell RNA spiked in. The sample was naive CD8+ T cells from blood, with Jurkat cell RNA spiked in. Sample subset: FACS-sorted CD8+CD4-CCR7+CD45RA+ naive T cells. V usage is TRBV6-5 and J usage is TRBJ1-2, with D possibly matching TRBD1 (5 bases). This CDR3 reads CASSSGGGWPGYTF. In nucleotides, the CDR3 is TGTGCCAGCAGTTCCGGGGGGGGGTGGCCTGGCTACACCTTC.